This TCR beta chain originates from a study of tumor-infiltrating lymphocytes in primary liver carcinoma. The overall study: Subjects consisted of male and female patients aged 30 to 69 years.

A primer in the constant region served to generate TCR beta cDNA from roughly 450 ng of total RNA. Construction of TCR beta libraries relied on three successive nested multiplex PCR rounds employing slightly modified ARM-PCR. Each of the first two PCR rounds ran approximately 9 cycles with TRBV1-TRBV30 forward and C-beta reverse primers. Using its own MiXCR run on the multiplex PCR reads, TCRdb lists one record per CDR3 protein. The sample gives about 320,000 distinct CDR3 sequences, around three fifths of which show up once; roughly 9% is in the top ten. General study findings and limits: Tumors significantly exceeded blood in top-250-clone fraction (p = 0.039). Overlap between tumor regions exceeded overlap of tumor with adjacent tissue or blood.

RNA was extracted from whole blood without cell sorting, alongside germline DNA. Chronic HBV infection was present in the patients, who were treatment-naive. The CDR3 contains 17 residues when both ends are counted. Germline CDR1 is MDHEN and CDR2 is SYDVKM. On this clonotype itself: Its antigen is unidentified. No DNA is shown, since the ends of the CDR3 on it are uncertain; the CDR3 is the one TCRdb lists.

This chain connects TRBV28 to TRBJ2-3; TRBD1 is the table's D call and was not checked against the DNA. Sequencing was done on a sample of peripheral blood. This clonotype was sampled from a man in his forties with primary liver carcinoma and hepatitis B virus infection. Here the CDR3 reads CASILDSRQGVLDTQYF.